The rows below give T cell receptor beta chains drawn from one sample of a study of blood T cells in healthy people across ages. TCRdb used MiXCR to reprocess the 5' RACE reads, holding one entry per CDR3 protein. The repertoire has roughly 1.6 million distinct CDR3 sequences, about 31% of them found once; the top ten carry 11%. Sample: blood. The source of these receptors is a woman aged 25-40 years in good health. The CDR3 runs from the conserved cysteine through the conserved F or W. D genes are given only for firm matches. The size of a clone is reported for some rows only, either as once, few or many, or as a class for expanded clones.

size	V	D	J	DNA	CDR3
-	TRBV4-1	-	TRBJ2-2	TGCGCCAGCAGCCACGGACTCTTGAACACCGGGGAGCTGTTTTTT	CASSHGLLNTGELFF
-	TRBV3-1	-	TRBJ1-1	TGTGCCAGCAGCCAAGCGGTACCGGGGGCTTCTGAAGCTTTCTTT	CASSQAVPGASEAFF
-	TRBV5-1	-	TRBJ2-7	TGCGCCAGCAGCCGGGTGGACAGTTCGAACGAGCAGTACTTC	CASSRVDSSNEQYF
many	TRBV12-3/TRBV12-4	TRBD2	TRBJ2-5	TGTGCCAGCACCCCACAAATTACTAGCGGTGAACAGTACTTC	CASTPQITSGEQYF
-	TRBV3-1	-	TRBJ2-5	TGTACCAGCAGCCAAATGAGAAGGGAGCAGTACTTC	CTSSQMRREQYF
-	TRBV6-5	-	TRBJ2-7	TGTGCCAGCAGTTACTCGAGAGGTATGGCGGGTCCCTACGAGCAGTACTTC	CASSYSRGMAGPYEQYF
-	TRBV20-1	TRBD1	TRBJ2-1	TGCAGTGCCGGACAGGACGAAAACTACAATGAGCAGTTCTTC	CSAGQDENYNEQFF
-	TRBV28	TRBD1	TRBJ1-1	TGTGCCAGCATTGGCGCGGCAGGGGGCCCGAACACTGAAGCTTTCTTT	CASIGAAGGPNTEAFF
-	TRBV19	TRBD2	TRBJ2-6	TGTGCCAGTAGCCGCGGGGGGGGCTCCGGGGCCAACGTCCTGACTTTC	CASSRGGGSGANVLTF
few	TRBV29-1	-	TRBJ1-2	TGCAGCGTTGAACCTGCTAGCCGGGGCTACACCTTC	CSVEPASRGYTF
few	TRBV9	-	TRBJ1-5	TGTGCCAGCGGGATTGAAAAGGAGAAAGGCAATCAGCCCCAGCATTTT	CASGIEKEKGNQPQHF
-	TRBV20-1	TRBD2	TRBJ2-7	TGCAGTGCTACCGACACTAGCGGGAGGAACTACGAGCAGTACTTC	CSATDTSGRNYEQYF